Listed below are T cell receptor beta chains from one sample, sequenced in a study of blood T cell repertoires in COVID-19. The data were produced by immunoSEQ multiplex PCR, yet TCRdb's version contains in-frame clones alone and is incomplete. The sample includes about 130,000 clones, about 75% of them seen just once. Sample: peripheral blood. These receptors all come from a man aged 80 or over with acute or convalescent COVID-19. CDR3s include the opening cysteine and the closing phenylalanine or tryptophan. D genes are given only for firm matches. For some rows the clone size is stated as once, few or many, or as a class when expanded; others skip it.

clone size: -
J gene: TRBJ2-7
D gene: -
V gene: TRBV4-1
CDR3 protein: CACWNVGAPYEQYF
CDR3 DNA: TGCGCCTGCTGGAATGTGGGCGCACCCTACGAGCAGTACTTC

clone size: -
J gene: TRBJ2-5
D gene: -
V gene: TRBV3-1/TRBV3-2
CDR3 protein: CASSQDPVQGRIEYF
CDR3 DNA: TGTGCCAGCAGCCAAGATCCTGTCCAGGGTAGGATAGAGTACTTC

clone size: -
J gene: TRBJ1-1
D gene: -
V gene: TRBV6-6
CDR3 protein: CASSMFGTVNTEAFF
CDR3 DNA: TGTGCCAGCAGCATGTTCGGGACTGTAAACACTGAAGCTTTCTTT

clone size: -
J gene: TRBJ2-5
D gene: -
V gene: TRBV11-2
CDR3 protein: CASSSTSQETQYF
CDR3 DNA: TGTGCCAGCAGCTCTACGTCCCAAGAGACCCAGTACTTC

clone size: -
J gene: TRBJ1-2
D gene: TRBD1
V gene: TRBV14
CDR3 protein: CASSQDRTGLTLNGYTF
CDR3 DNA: TGTGCCAGCAGCCAAGACAGGACAGGGCTTACGCTAAATGGCTACACCTTC

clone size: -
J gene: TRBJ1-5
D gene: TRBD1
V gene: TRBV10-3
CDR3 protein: CAISEGTGGPQPQHF
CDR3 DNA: TGTGCCATCAGTGAAGGGACAGGGGGCCCTCAGCCCCAGCATTTT

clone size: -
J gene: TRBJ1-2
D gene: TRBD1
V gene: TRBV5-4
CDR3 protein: CASNGGGNYGYTF
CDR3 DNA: TGTGCCAGCAATGGAGGGGGCAACTATGGCTACACCTTC

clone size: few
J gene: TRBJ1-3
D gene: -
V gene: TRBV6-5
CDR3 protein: CASRTGSSGNTIYF
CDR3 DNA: TGTGCCAGCAGAACAGGGTCCTCTGGAAACACCATATATTTT

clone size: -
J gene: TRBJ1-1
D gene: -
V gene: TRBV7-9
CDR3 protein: CASSLGGLMNTEAFF
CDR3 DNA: TGTGCCAGCAGCTTAGGGGGCCTTATGAACACTGAAGCTTTCTTT

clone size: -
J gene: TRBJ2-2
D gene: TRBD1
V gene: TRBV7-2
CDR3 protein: CASTDRGPNTGELFF
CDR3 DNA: TGTGCCAGCACGGACAGGGGGCCGAACACCGGGGAGCTGTTTTTT

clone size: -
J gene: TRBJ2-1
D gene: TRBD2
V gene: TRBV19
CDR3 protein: CASSRRGLAGFDEQFF
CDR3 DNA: TGTGCCAGTAGTCGAAGGGGGCTAGCGGGGTTCGATGAGCAGTTCTTC

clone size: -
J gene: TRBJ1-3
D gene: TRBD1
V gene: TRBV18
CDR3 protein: CASSPLLTGPATGNTIYF
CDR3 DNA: TGTGCCAGCTCACCACTTTTGACAGGGCCAGCGACTGGAAACACCATATATTTT

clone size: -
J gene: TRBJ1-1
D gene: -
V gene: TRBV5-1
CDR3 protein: CASSFDTMNTEAFF
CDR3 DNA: TGCGCCAGCAGCTTTGACACCATGAACACTGAAGCTTTCTTT

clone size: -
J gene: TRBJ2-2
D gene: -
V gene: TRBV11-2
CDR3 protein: CASSLPGPGELFF
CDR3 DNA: TGTGCCAGCAGCTTACCAGGGCCCGGGGAGCTGTTTTTT

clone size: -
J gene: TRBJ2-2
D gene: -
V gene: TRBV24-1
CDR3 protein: CATSDRRFGELFF
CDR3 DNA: TGTGCCACCAGTGATCGGAGGTTCGGGGAGCTGTTTTTT

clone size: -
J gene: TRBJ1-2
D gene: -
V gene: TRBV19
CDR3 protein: CASSSLGLLGGYGYTF
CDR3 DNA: TGTGCCAGTAGCTCCTTGGGACTCCTGGGTGGCTATGGCTACACCTTC

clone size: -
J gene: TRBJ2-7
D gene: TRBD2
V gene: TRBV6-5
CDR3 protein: CASRASGGPYEQYF
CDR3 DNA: TGTGCCAGCAGGGCTAGCGGGGGCCCCTACGAGCAGTACTTC

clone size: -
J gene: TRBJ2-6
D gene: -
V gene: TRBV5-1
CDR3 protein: CASSDTGQSGANVLTF
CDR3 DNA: TGCGCCAGCAGCGATACAGGACAGTCTGGGGCCAACGTCCTGACTTTC

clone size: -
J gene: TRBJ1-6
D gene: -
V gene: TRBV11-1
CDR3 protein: CATSDSGSYNSPLHF
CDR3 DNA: TGTGCCACATCCGACAGTGGTTCCTATAATTCACCCCTCCACTTT

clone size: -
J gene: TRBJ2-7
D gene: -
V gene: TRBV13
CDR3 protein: CASSVRDITYEQYF
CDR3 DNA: TGTGCCAGCAGCGTCCGGGACATCACCTACGAGCAGTACTTC

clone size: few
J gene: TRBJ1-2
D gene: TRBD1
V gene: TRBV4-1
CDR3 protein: CASSQSGTVNGYTF
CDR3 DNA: TGCGCCAGCAGCCAGTCCGGGACAGTTAATGGCTACACCTTC

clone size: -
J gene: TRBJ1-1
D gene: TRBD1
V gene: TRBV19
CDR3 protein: CASSISGDRNTEAFF
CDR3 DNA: TGTGCCAGTAGTATATCTGGGGACAGGAACACTGAAGCTTTCTTT

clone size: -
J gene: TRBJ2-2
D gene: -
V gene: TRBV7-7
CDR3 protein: CASSLVSGTSNTGELFF
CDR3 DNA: TGTGCTAGCAGCTTAGTGTCGGGGACTTCGAACACCGGGGAGCTGTTTTTT

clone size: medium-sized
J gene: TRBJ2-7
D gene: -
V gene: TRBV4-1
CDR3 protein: CASSPTQGGNEQYF
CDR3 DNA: TGCGCCAGCAGCCCAACCCAGGGCGGCAACGAGCAGTACTTC

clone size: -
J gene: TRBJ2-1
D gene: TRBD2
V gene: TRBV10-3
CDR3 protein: CATGGTSGGAKQFF
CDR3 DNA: TGTGCCACCGGAGGGACTAGCGGGGGGGCCAAGCAGTTCTTC

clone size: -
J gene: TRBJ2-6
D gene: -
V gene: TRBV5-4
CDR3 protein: CASSLDLLGSSGANVLTF
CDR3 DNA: TGTGCCAGCAGCTTGGATTTGTTGGGGAGCTCTGGGGCCAACGTCCTGACTTTC

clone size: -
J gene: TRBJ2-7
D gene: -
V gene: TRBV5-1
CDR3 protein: CASRQAHETYEQYF
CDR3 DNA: TGCGCCAGCAGACAGGCCCACGAAACCTACGAGCAGTACTTC

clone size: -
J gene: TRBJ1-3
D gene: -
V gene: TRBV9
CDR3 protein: CASSADTRNTIYF
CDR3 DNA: TGTGCCAGCAGCGCCGACACTCGAAACACCATATATTTT

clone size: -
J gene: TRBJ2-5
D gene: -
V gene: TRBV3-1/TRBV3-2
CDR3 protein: CASSQQGGRARETQYF
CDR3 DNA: TGTGCCAGCAGCCAACAAGGGGGGAGGGCTCGGGAGACCCAGTACTTC

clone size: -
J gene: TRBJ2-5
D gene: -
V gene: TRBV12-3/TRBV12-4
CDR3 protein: CASSKGRAETQYF
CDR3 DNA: TGTGCCAGCAGTAAAGGGAGAGCGGAGACCCAGTACTTC

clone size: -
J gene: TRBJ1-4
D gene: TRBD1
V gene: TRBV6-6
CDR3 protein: CASSYRDRAEKLFF
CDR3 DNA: TGTGCCAGCAGTTACCGGGACAGGGCTGAAAAACTGTTTTTT

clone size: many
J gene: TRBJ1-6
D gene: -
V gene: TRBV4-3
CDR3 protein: CASSQRADGGNSPLHF
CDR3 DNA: TGCGCCAGCAGCCAGCGGGCGGACGGAGGAAATTCACCCCTCCACTTT